The 28 T cell receptor beta chains below come from one sample, sequenced in a study of T cells expressing NK-cell markers. TCRdb derives one entry per CDR3 protein from the 5' RACE reads, leaving out DNA. Its table lists roughly 160,000 distinct CDR3 sequences. Source material: blood T cells: a sorted CD56 or NKG2C T cell subset, CD4+ or CD8+ T cells, or bulk PBMC T cells (not recorded which). Receptor source: a woman aged 18 to 75 in good health.

The genes are TRBV7-9 and TRBJ2-3. CDR1 is SEHNR and CDR2 is FQNEAQ in the germline V gene (reference sequence). This CDR3 is built from 13 residues. The CDR3 is CASSPRGPDTQYF. Full variable domain (outside the CDR3, taken from reference TRBV7-9 and TRBJ2-3): DTGVSQNPRHKITKRGQNVTFRCDPISEHNRLYWYRQTLGQGPEFLTYFQNEAQLEKSRLLSDRFSAERPKGSFSTLEIQRTEQGDSAMYLCASSPRGPDTQYFGPGTRLTVL.

The rearrangement links TRBV12-3 or TRBV12-4 to TRBJ1-5; the TRBD1 assignment by TCRdb is unverifiable without DNA. The CDR3 contains 14 residues. CDR3 protein: CASTSVVGTQPQHF.

V usage is TRBV28 and J usage is TRBJ1-1. The CDR3 has 12 amino acids. Germline CDR1 and CDR2: MDHEN and SYDVKM. CDR3 sequence reads: CASSFRVTEAFF.

The rearrangement uses TRBV12-5 and TRBJ2-3; the TCRdb call, TRBD2, lacks DNA for checking. CDR1 is LGHNT, CDR2 FRNRAP, per germline. This CDR3 spans 16 amino acids. CDR3 residues: CASAMPVGAPTDTQYF.

The chain employs TRBV15 and TRBJ2-1; TCRdb's D gene call, TRBD2, goes unchecked for lack of DNA. The CDR3 is 17 residues long. CDR1 and CDR2 from the germline V gene are LNHNV and YYDKDF (reference sequence). CDR3 region: CATSRVWTSGNANEQFF.

The gene calls are TRBV27 and TRBJ2-2. This CDR3 is 15 amino acids long. CDR1 and CDR2 from the germline V gene are MNHEY and SMNVEV (reference sequence). The CDR3 loop reads CASSFRWGNTGELFF.

The chain employs TRBV5-1 and TRBJ1-4; TCRdb lists TRBD1, though no DNA is available to test this call. This CDR3 spans 13 amino acids. Germline-derived CDR1 and CDR2 are SGHRS and YFSETQ. CDR3 loop: CASKVQGVEKLFF.

The chain couples TRBV10-3 to TRBJ2-2; the D call of TRBD1 rests on TCRdb alone, since no DNA is present to check it. This CDR3 region has 14 residues. Germline CDR1 reads ENHRY; CDR2 reads SYGVKD. The CDR3 region is CAIKQGTDTGELFF.

The gene calls are TRBV9 and TRBJ1-4. The germline gives CDR1 SGDLS, CDR2 YYNGEE. The CDR3 contains 13 residues. Here the CDR3 reads CASSVREREKLFF.

This chain links TRBV20-1 with TRBJ1-5; with no DNA, the TCRdb D assignment of TRBD1 cannot be verified. This CDR3 is 16 amino acids long. Germline values: CDR1 DFQATT, CDR2 SNEGSKA (reference sequence). The CDR3 region is CSARRGAKGVGQPQHF.

The rearrangement joins TRBV4-2 to TRBJ2-1; TCRdb lists TRBD2, though no DNA is available to test this call. This CDR3 contains 16 residues. Germline lookup yields CDR1 LGHNA and CDR2 YNFKEQ. The CDR3 reads CASSRNAGGAYNEQFF.

V and J are TRBV15 and TRBJ1-1. Looked up from germline, CDR1 is LNHNV and CDR2 is YYDKDF (reference sequence). CDR3 length: 14 amino acids. The CDR3 protein is CATSARRMNTEAFF.

V and J are TRBV28 and TRBJ2-1; TCRdb outputs TRBD1, but without DNA this stays unchecked. The CDR3 has 15 residues. The germline gives CDR1 MDHEN, CDR2 SYDVKM. The CDR3 region is CASLLGGGAGNEQFF.

This chain uses TRBV20-1 with TRBJ1-2; TCRdb designates TRBD1, a call that cannot be tested without DNA. Germline CDR1 reads DFQATT; CDR2 reads SNEGSKA (reference sequence). This CDR3 region has 13 residues. The CDR3 region is CSANNQGNYGYTF.

CDR3: CASSQDKISSYNEQFF. The J gene is TRBJ2-1, the V gene TRBV4-1. This CDR3 has 16 residues. The germline V gene encodes CDR1 MGHRA and CDR2 YSYEKL.

The V call is TRBV15, the J call TRBJ2-5; there is no DNA to check the TCRdb D call of TRBD2. In germline, CDR1 is LNHNV, CDR2 YYDKDF (reference sequence). The length of the CDR3 is 18 residues. The CDR3 loop reads CATSRDVGSGRAEETQYF.

This chain connects TRBV5-1 to TRBJ2-6; there is no DNA to check the TCRdb D call of TRBD1. Germline V lookup: CDR1 SGHRS, CDR2 YFSETQ. The CDR3 is 15 amino acids. The chain's CDR3 is CASRDREGGANVLTF.

J is TRBJ2-1 and V is TRBV9; TCRdb calls TRBD2, which cannot be checked without DNA. Germline CDR1 is SGDLS and CDR2 is YYNGEE. The CDR3 contains 17 residues. The CDR3 loop is CASSALIAGGPYNEQFF. The variable domain in full, with the rest retrieved from reference TRBV9 and TRBJ2-1, is DSGVTQTPKHLITATGQRVTLRCSPRSGDLSVYWYQQSLDQGLQFLIQYYNGEERAKGNILERFSAQQFPDLHSELNLSSLELGDSALYFCASSALIAGGPYNEQFFGPGTRLTVL.

The V and J genes are TRBV7-3 and TRBJ2-3; TCRdb proposes TRBD1, but this gene call is untestable without DNA. The CDR3 sequence is 14 residues long. The germline CDR1 and CDR2 sequences are SGHTA and FQGTGA. CDR3 protein: CASSLLGTTDTQYF. The full variable domain, its missing parts supplied by reference TRBV7-3 and TRBJ2-3, is GAGVSQTPSNKVTEKGKYVELRCDPISGHTALYWYRQSLGQGPEFLIYFQGTGAADDSGLPNDRFFAVRPEGSVSTLKIQRTERGDSAVYLCASSLLGTTDTQYFGPGTRLTVL.

The J gene is TRBJ1-4, the V gene TRBV20-1; TCRdb names TRBD1, which stays unverified in the absence of DNA. Looked up from germline, CDR1 is DFQATT and CDR2 is SNEGSKA (reference sequence). The CDR3 loop spans 14 amino acids. This CDR3 is CSGKGAGVYEKLFF.

The chain uses TRBV28 and TRBJ1-1; there is no DNA to check the TCRdb D call of TRBD1. Germline assignment: CDR1 MDHEN and CDR2 SYDVKM. The CDR3 loop spans 14 amino acids. The CDR3 loop reads CASSLFLGDTEAFF.

The J gene is TRBJ2-2, the V gene TRBV5-1; the D gene TCRdb calls, TRBD1, cannot be checked with no DNA. CDR3 length: 16 amino acids. CDR1 is SGHRS and CDR2 is YFSETQ in the germline V gene. The CDR3: CASSYRTGITPGELFF.

The V and J genes are TRBV30 and TRBJ1-3. The CDR3 spans 13 residues. The germline V gene encodes CDR1 GTSNPN and CDR2 SVGIG (reference sequence). The CDR3 here is CAWSIRTGNTIYF. The variable domain in full, completed from reference TRBV30 and TRBJ1-3, reads SQTIHQWPATLVQPVGSPLSLECTVEGTSNPNLYWYRQAAGRGLQLLFYSVGIGQISSEVPQNLSASRPQDRQFILSSKKLLLSDSGFYLCAWSIRTGNTIYFGEGSWLTVV.

This chain uses TRBV7-3 with TRBJ2-2; checking the TCRdb D call of TRBD2 is not possible without DNA. This CDR3 has 17 amino acids. CDR1 and CDR2 from the germline V gene are SGHTA and FQGTGA. The CDR3 loop is CASSLKGLAENTGELFF.

The rearrangement joins TRBV4-1 to TRBJ2-2; there is no DNA to check the TCRdb D call of TRBD2. The CDR3 covers 15 residues. In germline, CDR1 is MGHRA, CDR2 YSYEKL. CDR3: CASSQEFTLPGELFF.

The chain is built from TRBV4-1 and TRBJ2-1; lacking DNA, the TRBD1 call made by TCRdb goes unchecked. This CDR3 is 16 amino acids long. CDR1 and CDR2 (germline): MGHRA, YSYEKL. CDR3 region: CASTSPGQGAHNEQFF.

The CDR3 here is CASSPTGTKPYEQYF. V usage is TRBV9 and J usage is TRBJ2-7; no DNA is available, so the TRBD1 call from TCRdb remains unchecked. Germline CDR1 and CDR2: SGDLS and YYNGEE. The CDR3 runs to 15 residues.

The rearrangement links TRBV6-5 to TRBJ2-1. Germline values: CDR1 MNHEY, CDR2 SVGAGI. CDR3 length equals 11 residues. CDR3 sequence reads: CASSYSETQFF.